The entry that follows covers one TCR beta chain sequence. These data originate in a study of blood T cell repertoires in COVID-19. Authors' data handling: Nucleated cell counts were estimated from reference gene primer amplification. TCRdb's copy holds only in-frame clones and misses some; the assay was immunoSEQ multiplex PCR. V and J calls and clone size are copied from that table; D and trimming were computed from the DNA. The sample holds 95,000 to 150,000 clones, around nine tenths seen once. The CDR3 sequence is 15 residues long. From germline, CDR1 is WNHNN and CDR2 SYGVQD (reference sequence). Trimming pared 6 bases from V and 4 bases from J, leaving 18 bases between.

The V gene is TRBV10-1, the J gene TRBJ1-2; no clear D. The sequenced material came from peripheral blood. The sequence was collected from a woman between 50 and 59 years old with acute or convalescent COVID-19. Here the CDR3 reads CASRDFAFVGYGYTF. For the CDR3, the DNA is TGCGCCAGCAGGGACTTTGCCTTCGTGGGCTATGGCTACACCTTC.